The clone carrying this T cell receptor (beta chain) has a count of ten or more. Antigen unknown. This entry belongs to a study of T-cell reconstitution after alpha-beta-depleted transplantation in children. General study findings and limits: Among T cells one year after transplant, newly produced cells accounted for most counts and diversity. The study traced high day-60 TCRbeta diversity in some patients to surviving recipient T cells and thymic progenitors.

V lost 4 bases and J lost 2, with 11 bases in between. In germline, CDR1 is ENHRY, CDR2 SYGVKD. CDR3 size: 14 residues. As it was prepared, the TCRbeta library received unique molecular identifiers. A single record per CDR3 protein comes from TCRdb applying MiXCR to the PCR reads. Altogether around 200,000 distinct CDR3 sequences are present, roughly 8.3% being singletons, with the ten largest covering 35%. Specimen: PBMCs, mostly from graft donor cells, collected 360 days after TCRalphabeta/CD19-depleted stem cell transplant. The sequence was collected from a male patient aged 2 to 9 who had a stem cell transplant for acute myeloid leukemia, so the T cells may come from the graft donor. The chain is built from TRBV10-3 and TRBJ2-5, with D possibly matching TRBD1 (5 bases). The CDR3 sequence: CAISGLTVQETQYF. The CDR3 nucleotides read TGTGCCATCAGTGGGTTGACAGTACAAGAGACCCAGTACTTC.